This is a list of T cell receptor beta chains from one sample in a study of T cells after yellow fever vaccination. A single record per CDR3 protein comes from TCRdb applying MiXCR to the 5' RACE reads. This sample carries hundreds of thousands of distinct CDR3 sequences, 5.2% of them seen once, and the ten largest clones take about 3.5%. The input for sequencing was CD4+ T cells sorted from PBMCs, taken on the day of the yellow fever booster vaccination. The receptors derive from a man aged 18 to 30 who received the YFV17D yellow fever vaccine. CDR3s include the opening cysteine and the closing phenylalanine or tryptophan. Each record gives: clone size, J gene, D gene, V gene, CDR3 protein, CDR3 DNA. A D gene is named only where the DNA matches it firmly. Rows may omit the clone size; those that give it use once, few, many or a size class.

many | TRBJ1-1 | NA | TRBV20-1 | CSARDPRAGTEAFF | TGCAGTGCTAGAGATCCCAGGGCGGGCACTGAAGCTTTCTTT
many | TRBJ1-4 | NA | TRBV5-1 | CASSAIGEKLFF | TGCGCCAGCAGCGCGATAGGGGAAAAACTGTTTTTT
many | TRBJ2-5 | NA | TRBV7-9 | CASGSQGQETQYF | TGTGCCAGCGGATCGCAGGGCCAAGAGACCCAGTACTTC
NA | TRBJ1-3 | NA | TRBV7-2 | CASSPDTLGNYNGNTIYF | TGTGCCAGCAGCCCCGATACGTTGGGAAACTATAATGGAAACACCATATATTTT
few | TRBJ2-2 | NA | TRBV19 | CASKIRGLNTGELFF | TGTGCCAGTAAGATCAGGGGCTTGAACACCGGGGAGCTGTTTTTT
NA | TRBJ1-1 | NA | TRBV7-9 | CASRPSLNTEAFF | TGTGCCAGCAGGCCCTCATTGAACACTGAAGCTTTCTTT
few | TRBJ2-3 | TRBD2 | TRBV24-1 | CAIGGRTSGTDTQYF | TGTGCCATTGGGGGTCGGACTAGCGGCACAGATACGCAGTATTTT
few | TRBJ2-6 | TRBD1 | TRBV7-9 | CASSRTKTDTGGPGANVLTF | TGTGCCAGCAGCAGGACTAAGACAGACACAGGGGGCCCTGGGGCCAACGTCCTGACTTTC
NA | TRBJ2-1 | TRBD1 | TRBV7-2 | CASSQTGVEQFF | TGTGCCAGCAGCCAGACAGGGGTTGAGCAGTTCTTC
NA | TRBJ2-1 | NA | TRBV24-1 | CATSAGVLSSYNEQFF | TGTGCCACCAGTGCCGGGGTCCTCAGCTCCTACAATGAGCAGTTCTTC
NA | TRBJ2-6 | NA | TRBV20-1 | CSASAFSGANVLTF | TGCAGTGCTAGCGCGTTCTCTGGGGCCAACGTCCTGACTTTC
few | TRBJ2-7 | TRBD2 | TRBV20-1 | CSASTSGGGSYEQYF | TGCAGTGCCTCGACTAGCGGGGGGGGCTCCTACGAGCAGTACTTC
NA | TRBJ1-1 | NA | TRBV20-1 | CSARVGNSNTEAFF | TGCAGTGCTAGAGTTGGCAACTCAAACACTGAAGCTTTCTTT
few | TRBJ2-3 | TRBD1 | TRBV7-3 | CASSQTGPGQGADTQYF | TGTGCCAGCAGCCAAACCGGTCCGGGACAGGGGGCAGATACGCAGTATTTT
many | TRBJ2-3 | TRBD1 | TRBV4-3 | CASSPGGGTGATDTQYF | TGCGCCAGCAGCCCTGGGGGCGGGACAGGGGCCACAGATACGCAGTATTTT
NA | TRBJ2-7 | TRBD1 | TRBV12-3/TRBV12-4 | CASRGGQESSYEQYF | TGTGCCAGCAGGGGGGGACAGGAGAGTTCCTACGAGCAGTACTTC
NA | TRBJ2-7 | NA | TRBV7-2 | CASSRGGGPSYEQYF | TGTGCCAGCAGCCGAGGGGGGGGACCCTCCTACGAGCAGTACTTC
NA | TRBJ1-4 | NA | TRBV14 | CASSQGLWRNEKLFF | TGTGCCAGCAGCCAAGGACTATGGAGAAATGAAAAACTGTTTTTT
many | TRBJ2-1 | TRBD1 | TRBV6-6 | CASNPGQGVNEQFF | TGTGCCAGCAACCCGGGACAGGGGGTCAATGAGCAGTTCTTC
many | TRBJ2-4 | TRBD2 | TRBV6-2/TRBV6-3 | CASVAGPFQVIQYF | TGTGCCAGTGTAGCGGGTCCCTTCCAGGTCATTCAGTACTTC
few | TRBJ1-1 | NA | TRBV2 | CASSKGRATEAFF | TGTGCCAGCAGTAAGGGCCGGGCCACTGAAGCTTTCTTT
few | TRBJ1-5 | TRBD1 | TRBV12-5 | CASGLVRGGGVYSNQPQHF | TGTGCTAGTGGTTTGGTACGGGGAGGGGGCGTATATAGCAATCAGCCCCAGCATTTT
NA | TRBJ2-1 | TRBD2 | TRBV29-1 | CSVDSGGARNEQFF | TGCAGCGTTGATAGCGGGGGGGCCCGGAATGAGCAGTTCTTC
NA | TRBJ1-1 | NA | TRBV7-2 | CASSSDRRAEAFF | TGTGCCAGCAGCTCCGACAGGAGGGCTGAAGCTTTCTTT
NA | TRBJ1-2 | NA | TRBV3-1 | CASSLARWYGYTF | TGTGCCAGCAGCCTGGCCCGTTGGTATGGCTACACCTTC
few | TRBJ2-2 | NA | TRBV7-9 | CASRLQGAGELFF | TGTGCCAGCAGACTACAGGGCGCGGGGGAGCTGTTTTTT
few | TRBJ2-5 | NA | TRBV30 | CAWRDGGRGGPLKETQYF | TGTGCCTGGAGGGATGGGGGGCGCGGAGGTCCCTTAAAAGAGACCCAGTACTTC
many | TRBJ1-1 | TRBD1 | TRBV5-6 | CASSPGDRQNTEAFF | TGTGCCAGCAGCCCGGGGGACAGGCAGAACACTGAAGCTTTCTTT
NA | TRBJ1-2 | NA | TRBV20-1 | CSARLWVEDGYTF | TGCAGTGCTAGATTATGGGTGGAGGATGGCTACACCTTC
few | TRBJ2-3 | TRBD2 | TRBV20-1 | CSARSSGAGDTQYF | TGCAGTGCTAGAAGTAGCGGGGCTGGAGATACGCAGTATTTT
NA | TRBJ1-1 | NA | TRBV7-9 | CASSLVSGVGTEAFF | TGTGCCAGCAGCTTGGTGAGCGGGGTGGGCACTGAAGCTTTCTTT
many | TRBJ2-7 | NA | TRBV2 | CASPGEGVLPYEQYF | TGTGCCAGCCCCGGCGAGGGGGTATTGCCCTACGAGCAGTACTTC
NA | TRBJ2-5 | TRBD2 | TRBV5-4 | CASSPLAGSGQETQYF | TGTGCCAGCAGCCCACTAGCGGGGTCGGGTCAAGAGACCCAGTACTTC
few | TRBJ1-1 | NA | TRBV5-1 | CASSFTQGTEAFF | TGCGCCAGCAGCTTTACCCAGGGCACTGAAGCTTTCTTT
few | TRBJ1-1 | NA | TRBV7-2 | CASSPRLNTEAFF | TGTGCCAGCAGCCCCCGCCTGAACACTGAAGCTTTCTTT
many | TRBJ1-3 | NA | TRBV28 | CASLGANSGNTIYF | TGTGCCAGCCTTGGAGCCAACTCTGGAAACACCATATATTTT
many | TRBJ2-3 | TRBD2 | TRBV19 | CASTIAGFRTDTQYF | TGTGCCAGTACTATAGCGGGGTTCCGCACAGATACGCAGTATTTT
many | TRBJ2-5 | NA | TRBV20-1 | CSARGGETQYF | TGCAGTGCTAGAGGGGGGGAGACCCAGTACTTC
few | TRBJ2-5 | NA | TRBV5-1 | CASSLATRVAETQYF | TGCGCCAGCAGCTTGGCCACTAGGGTTGCAGAGACCCAGTACTTC
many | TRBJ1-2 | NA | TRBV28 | CASSTPRNYGYTF | TGTGCCAGCAGTACCCCACGGAACTATGGCTACACCTTC
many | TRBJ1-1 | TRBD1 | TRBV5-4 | CASSLDKGAPAFF | TGTGCCAGCAGCTTGGATAAGGGGGCTCCGGCTTTCTTT
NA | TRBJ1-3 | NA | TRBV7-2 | CASSLNRAPGGNTIYF | TGTGCCAGCAGCTTAAACCGGGCTCCCGGGGGAAACACCATATATTTT
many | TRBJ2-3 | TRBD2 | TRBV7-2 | CASSLGLAGRETQYF | TGTGCCAGCAGCCTCGGACTAGCGGGGAGGGAGACGCAGTATTTT
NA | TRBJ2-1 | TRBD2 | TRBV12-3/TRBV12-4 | CASTLGGDGALNEQFF | TGTGCCAGCACCTTGGGGGGGGACGGAGCCTTGAATGAGCAGTTCTTC
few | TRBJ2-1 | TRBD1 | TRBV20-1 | CSARRDTGGVDEQFF | TGCAGTGCTCGCCGGGACACAGGGGGTGTGGATGAGCAGTTCTTC
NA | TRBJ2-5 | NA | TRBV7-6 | CASSLDRAETQYF | TGTGCCAGCAGCTTAGACAGGGCGGAGACCCAGTACTTC
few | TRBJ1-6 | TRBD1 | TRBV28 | CASTARDRGYYSPLHF | TGTGCCAGCACAGCGCGGGACAGGGGATATTATTCACCCCTCCACTTT
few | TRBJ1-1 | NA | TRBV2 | CASSEGVTTEAFF | TGTGCCAGCAGTGAAGGGGTGACCACTGAAGCTTTCTTT
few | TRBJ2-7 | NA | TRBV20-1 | CSAIRSYEQYF | TGCAGTGCTATCAGATCCTACGAGCAGTACTTC
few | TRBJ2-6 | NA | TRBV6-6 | CASSYPQGTPSGANVLTF | TGTGCCAGCAGTTACCCGCAGGGAACTCCCTCTGGGGCCAACGTCCTGACTTTC
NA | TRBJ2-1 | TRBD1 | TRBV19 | CASSIPFRDSLYNEQFF | TGTGCCAGTAGTATCCCATTCCGGGACAGCCTCTACAATGAGCAGTTCTTC
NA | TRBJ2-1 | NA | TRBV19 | CASSIRRGAGNEQFF | TGTGCCAGTAGTATACGACGGGGGGCGGGGAATGAGCAGTTCTTC
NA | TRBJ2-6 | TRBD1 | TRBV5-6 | CASKQDRAGANVLTF | TGTGCCAGCAAGCAGGACAGGGCTGGGGCCAACGTCCTGACTTTC
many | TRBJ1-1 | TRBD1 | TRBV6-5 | CASIDTGGPNTEAFF | TGTGCCAGCATTGATACAGGGGGGCCGAACACTGAAGCTTTCTTT
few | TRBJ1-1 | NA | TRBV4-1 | CASSRAWVSGRGNTEAFF | TGCGCCAGCAGCCGAGCCTGGGTGTCTGGGAGGGGGAACACTGAAGCTTTCTTT